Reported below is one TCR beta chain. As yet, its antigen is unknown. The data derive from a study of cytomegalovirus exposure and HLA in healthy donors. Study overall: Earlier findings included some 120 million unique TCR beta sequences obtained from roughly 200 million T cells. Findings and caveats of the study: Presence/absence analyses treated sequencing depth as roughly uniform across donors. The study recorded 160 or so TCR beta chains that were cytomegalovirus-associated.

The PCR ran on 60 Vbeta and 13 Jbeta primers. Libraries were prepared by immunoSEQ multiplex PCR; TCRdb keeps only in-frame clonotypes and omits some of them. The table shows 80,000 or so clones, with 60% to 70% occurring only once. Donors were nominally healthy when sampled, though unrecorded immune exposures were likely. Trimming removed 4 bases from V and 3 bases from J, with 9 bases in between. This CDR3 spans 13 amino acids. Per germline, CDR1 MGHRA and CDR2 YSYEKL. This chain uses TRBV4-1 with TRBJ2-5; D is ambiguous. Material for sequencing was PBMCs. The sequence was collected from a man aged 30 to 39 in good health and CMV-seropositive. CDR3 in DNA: TGCGCCAGCAGCCGGAGACCTGAAGAGACCCAGTACTTC. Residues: CASSRRPEETQYF.